Below, 16 T cell receptor beta chains from the same sample are listed, as sequenced in a study of Ad26.COV2.S vaccination and SARS-CoV-2 variants. Stated treatment: 15 to 20 received Ad26.COV2.S at low or high dose, single or two shots; about 5 received placebo; per-sample allocation not given. Sampling was performed 63 days after the first vaccine or placebo injection. Generated by immunoSEQ multiplex PCR, the TCRdb table keeps only in-frame clones and is missing some. The sample consists of hundreds of thousands of clones, around 92% of them appearing once. Specimen: peripheral blood, collected in a trial of Ad26.COV2.S vaccine versus placebo. The source of these receptors is a person between 18 and 65 years old who received the Ad26.COV2.S COVID-19 vaccine or a placebo.

The rearrangement links TRBV3-1 (or the pseudogene TRBV3-2) to TRBJ1-3, with D possibly being TRBD1 (6 bases). There are 15 residues in the CDR3. V was shortened by 3 bases and J by 2 bases, with 11 bases between the two germline ends. Germline CDR1 and CDR2: LGHDT and YNNKEL (reference sequence). For the CDR3, the DNA is TGTGCCAGCAGCCATGACAGGTCCCCTGGAAACACCATATATTTT. This encodes CASSHDRSPGNTIYF.

The V call is TRBV7-8, the J call TRBJ2-7, with 8 bases lining up with TRBD2. Germline values: CDR1 SGHVS, CDR2 FQNEAQ. The V segment lost 5 bases and the J segment 1 base; nucleotides outside the gene matches: 13. This CDR3 spans 17 amino acids. The CDR3 coding sequence is TGTGCCAGCAGCCCCCGTAGGCTAGCGGGTCGGTCCTACGAGCAGTACTTC. Its protein product is CASSPRRLAGRSYEQYF.

This clone was seen once. In the same sample, other DNA sequences code for this CDR3. This chain links TRBV6-5 with TRBJ2-1, with 9 bases identical to TRBD2. V shed 6 bases, J shed 10 bases, and the junction held 1 base outside the gene matches. Germline V gives CDR1 MNHEY, CDR2 SVGAGI. This CDR3 is built from 11 residues. DNA for the CDR3: TGTGCCAGCAGCCTAGCGGGGGAGCAGTTCTTC. This sequence encodes CASSLAGEQFF.

The rearrangement links TRBV27 to TRBJ2-5, with a possible D match to TRBD1 (6 bases). V lost 2 bases and J 6 bases, leaving 16 bases between the germline ends. The germline gives CDR1 MNHEY, CDR2 SMNVEV (reference sequence). The CDR3 totals 15 residues. CDR3: CASSLGGGIGKTQYF. The CDR3 bases are TGTGCCAGCAGTTTAGGGGGCGGAATCGGAAAGACCCAGTACTTC.

The gene calls are TRBV3-1 (or the pseudogene TRBV3-2) and TRBJ2-3, with 11 bases matching TRBD2. The V gene's germline CDR1 is LGHDT and CDR2 YNNKEL (reference sequence). With 5 bases clipped from V and 4 bases from J, the junction kept 5 bases outside the gene matches. The CDR3 totals 15 residues. The DNA for the CDR3 is TGTGCCAGCAGCTACTCGACTAGCGGGGCAGATACGCAGTATTTT. It is translated as CASSYSTSGADTQYF.

This chain connects TRBV10-3 to TRBJ1-2; 8 nucleotides line up with TRBD1. Germline V CDR1 and CDR2: ENHRY, SYGVKD. The CDR3 consists of 13 residues. The V and J ends lost 6 bases and 4 bases, in that order; junction bases with no gene match: 4. This chain's CDR3 is CAIRFDRGYGYTF. As DNA, the CDR3 is TGTGCCATCAGGTTCGACAGGGGCTATGGCTACACCTTC.

The chain employs TRBV7-9 and TRBJ2-3, with 10 positions matching TRBD2. This CDR3 has 16 residues. CDR1 is SEHNR and CDR2 is FQNEAQ in the germline V gene (reference sequence). J lost 2 bases, V lost 0 bases, and 2 bases had no gene match. CDR3 sequence reads: CASSLASGGYTDTQYF. CDR3 in DNA: TGTGCCAGCAGCTTAGCTAGCGGGGGGTACACAGATACGCAGTATTTT.

The chain uses TRBV30 and TRBJ1-3; D uncertain. CDR3 length: 14 amino acids. Trimming pared 4 bases from V and 3 bases from J, leaving 13 bases between. From germline, CDR1 is GTSNPN and CDR2 SVGIG (reference sequence). CDR3 coding DNA: TGTGCCTGGAACCAGCGAGGATTTGGAAACACCATATATTTT. Protein: CAWNQRGFGNTIYF.

The rearrangement uses TRBV6-5 and TRBJ2-3; TRBD1 aligns across 7 bases. CDR3 size: 14 residues. CDR1 is MNHEY, CDR2 SVGAGI, per germline. V dropped 5 bases and J dropped 3; count of bases not matched to a gene: 5. The CDR3 coding sequence is TGTGCCAGCAGTCAAAGGGGGCTTACAGATACGCAGTATTTT. Translation gives CASSQRGLTDTQYF.

The chain couples TRBV3-1 (or the pseudogene TRBV3-2) to TRBJ1-5; 7 bases match TRBD1. V dropped 4 bases and J dropped 7; count of bases not matched to a gene: 7. The CDR3 has 14 amino acids. CDR1 is LGHDT and CDR2 is YNNKEL in the germline V gene (reference sequence). Here the CDR3 reads CASSRQGSSQPQHF. CDR3 DNA: TGTGCCAGCAGCCGACAGGGATCGTCACAGCCCCAGCATTTT.

For the CDR3, the DNA is TGCGCCAGCAGCCGTACAGGGGTATTCCAAGAGACCCAGTACTTC. This sequence encodes CASSRTGVFQETQYF. The V gene is TRBV4-3, the J gene TRBJ2-5, with TRBD1 matching 7 bases. CDR3 length: 15 amino acids. The V segment lost 4 bases and the J segment 1 base; nucleotides outside the gene matches: 6. CDR1 and CDR2 (germline): LGHNA, YSLEER.

This clone was counted once. The chain is built from TRBV3-1 (or the pseudogene TRBV3-2) and TRBJ1-4, with a tentative D call TRBD1 (5 bases). The V end lost 3 bases, the J end lost 6 bases, and 11 bases lay between the germline ends. CDR3 length: 14 amino acids. The germline V gene has CDR1 LGHDT and CDR2 YNNKEL (reference sequence). In nucleotides, the CDR3 is TGTGCCAGCAGCCACCTTGGGGGAGATGAAAAACTGTTTTTT. Protein product: CASSHLGGDEKLFF.

The chain carries TRBV5-1 and TRBJ2-1; 8 bases fit TRBD1. The J segment lost 7 bases and the V segment lost 4 bases, leaving 10 bases of the junction unmatched. CDR3 length: 15 residues. The germline V gene encodes CDR1 SGHRS and CDR2 YFSETQ. CDR3 region: CASSPGQGPSNEQFF. The CDR3 DNA reads TGCGCCAGCAGCCCCGGACAGGGTCCCTCTAATGAGCAGTTCTTC.

This chain connects TRBV3-1 (or the pseudogene TRBV3-2) to TRBJ2-6; no clear D gene. Trimming left V 6 bases short and J 0 bases short, with 6 bases between. Germline V CDR1 and CDR2: LGHDT, YNNKEL (reference sequence). The CDR3 runs 14 residues. CDR3 sequence: CASSTFSGANVLTF. The CDR3 DNA reads as TGTGCCAGCAGTACCTTCTCTGGGGCCAACGTCCTGACTTTC.

This clone came up once. The CDR3 DNA follows: TGTGCCAGCAGCCAAGCCGGGAGGGCCCGGAATGAGCAGTTCTTC. It is translated as CASSQAGRARNEQFF. V is TRBV3-1 (or the pseudogene TRBV3-2) and J is TRBJ2-1; 8 positions agree with TRBD2. From germline, CDR1 is LGHDT and CDR2 YNNKEL (reference sequence). This CDR3 is 15 amino acids long. With 1 base clipped from V and 7 bases from J, the junction kept 6 bases outside the gene matches.

This chain connects TRBV19 to TRBJ2-5; D is possibly TRBD2 (5 bases). Trimming shortened V by 2 bases and J by 5 bases, and 15 bases separated the two germline ends. The CDR3 runs 15 residues. Germline lookup yields CDR1 LNHDA and CDR2 SQIVND (reference sequence). The CDR3 bases are TGTGCCAGTAGTATAACGGCTAGCCCGGCGGAGACCCAGTACTTC. It codes for CASSITASPAETQYF.